Below, 14 T cell receptor beta chains from the same sample are listed, as sequenced in a study of CD8 T cells in ankylosing spondylitis. TCRdb re-called the 5' RACE reads through MiXCR, storing one row per CDR3 protein. In the table there are over 100,000 distinct CDR3 sequences, roughly an eighth of which are singletons. The material sequenced was blood, either unsorted or a sorted T cell fraction (not recorded which). Every receptor here comes from a female donor with ankylosing spondylitis or in good health (not recorded which).

This clonotype has a count of ten or more. CDR3: CASSNKGAGANVLTF. The CDR3 coding sequence is TGTGCCAGCAGCAATAAGGGGGCTGGGGCCAACGTCCTGACTTTC. The rearrangement links TRBV6-1 to TRBJ2-6; D might be TRBD1 (6 bases). The CDR3 length is 15 residues. Trimming took 6 bases from V and 2 from J, leaving 11 bases between them. From germline, CDR1 is MNHNS and CDR2 SASEGT.

This clonotype was found a few times. The rearrangement joins TRBV18 to TRBJ2-2, with 13 bases matching TRBD2. This CDR3 spans 17 amino acids. Unmatched junction bases numbered 7, after V lost 3 bases and J lost 6 bases. Germline CDR1 is KGHSH and CDR2 is LQKENI. The DNA of the CDR3 is TGTGCCAGCTCACCGTTCCAGACTAGCGGGAGGCCCGGGGAGCTGTTTTTT. Translation gives CASSPFQTSGRPGELFF.

This clonotype has at least ten counts. The chain joins TRBV5-1 to TRBJ1-3, with D possibly TRBD1 on 6 matching bases. V shed 3 bases and J shed 4 bases, with 11 bases lying between them. Looked up from germline, CDR1 is SGHRS and CDR2 is YFSETQ. The CDR3 loop spans 14 amino acids. CDR3 sequence reads: CASSSQGGGNTIYF. Here the CDR3 DNA reads TGCGCCAGCAGCTCACAGGGCGGGGGAAACACCATATATTTT.

This rearrangement joins TRBV18 to TRBJ1-5; 12 bases fit TRBD1. V was pared by 3 bases and J by 7 bases, with 10 bases of the junction left unmatched. The germline V gene encodes CDR1 KGHSH and CDR2 LQKENI. The CDR3 is 17 residues long. The CDR3 loop reads CASSPTPGTGGRQPQHF. The CDR3 DNA reads as TGTGCCAGCTCACCGACCCCCGGGACAGGGGGCCGGCAGCCCCAGCATTTT.

V and J are TRBV4-1 and TRBJ1-2; the D gene is possibly TRBD1 (5 bases). Trimming removed 0 bases at V and 2 bases at J, with 10 bases between. CDR1 and CDR2 from the germline V gene are MGHRA and YSYEKL. The CDR3 covers 15 residues. The CDR3 sequence is CASSQEGAGNYGYTF. DNA for the CDR3: TGCGCCAGCAGCCAAGAAGGTGCAGGGAACTATGGCTACACCTTC.

The V and J genes are TRBV7-9 and TRBJ1-2; 9 nucleotides agree with TRBD1. Germline CDR1 reads SEHNR; CDR2 reads FQNEAQ (reference sequence). J lost 6 bases, V lost 7 bases, and 12 bases had no gene match. The CDR3 runs to 15 residues. DNA for the CDR3: TGTGCCAGCAACTTGGGTACAGGGGGCGCGGATGGCTACACCTTC. Its translation is CASNLGTGGADGYTF.

This clonotype was seen a single time. The rearrangement uses TRBV7-2 and TRBJ1-1; D gene uncertain. Trimming took off 5 bases at V and 2 bases at J, with 9 bases between the two ends. Germline CDR1 and CDR2: SGHTA and FQGNSA. This CDR3 region has 13 residues. The CDR3 reads CASSPQFNTEAFF. CDR3 coding DNA: TGTGCCAGCAGCCCCCAATTTAACACTGAAGCTTTCTTT.

Details on this clonotype: One base away lies a much larger clone, so this may be a sequencing read error. The genes are TRBV2 and TRBJ1-2; D is possibly TRBD1 (5 bases). There are 14 residues in the CDR3. Germline CDR1 and CDR2: SNHLY and FYNNEI. The V end was cut by 4 bases, the J end by 0 bases, with 9 bases between. CDR3 sequence: CASSGQGTNYGYTF. The CDR3 nucleotides are TGTGCCAGCAGTGGGCAGGGAACTAACTATGGCTACACCTTC.

The sample holds many counts of this clonotype. This chain uses TRBV9 with TRBJ1-2, with D unresolved. The germline V and J ends were trimmed by 1 base and 8 bases, with 9 bases remaining between them. From germline, CDR1 is SGDLS and CDR2 YYNGEE. The CDR3 runs to 12 residues. The CDR3: CASSVSGGGYTF. CDR3 DNA: TGTGCCAGCAGCGTATCAGGTGGGGGCTACACCTTC.

Concerning this clonotype itself: A read error may produce the germline difference seen at one junction end. This rearrangement joins TRBV20-1 to TRBJ1-5; D is possibly TRBD1 (6 bases). This CDR3 comprises 15 residues. From germline, CDR1 is DFQATT and CDR2 SNEGSKA (reference sequence). The CDR3 reads CSARDGGQVHQPQHF. The CDR3 DNA follows: TGCAGTGCAAGAGATGGGGGACAAGTCCATCAGCCCCAGCATTTT.

This clonotype has at least ten counts. The chain uses TRBV10-3 and TRBJ1-1; perhaps TRBD1 as D (5 bases). This CDR3 spans 11 amino acids. Trimming stripped 8 bases from V and 1 base from J, with 5 bases between. Germline-derived CDR1 and CDR2 are ENHRY and SYGVKD. The CDR3 DNA is TGTGCCATCGGACAGAACACTGAAGCTTTCTTT. Its translation is CAIGQNTEAFF.

This chain links TRBV12-2 with TRBJ2-7. TRBV12-2 is an annotated pseudogene. This CDR3 comprises 13 residues. The CDR3: CASRLVGFHEQYF. CDR3 DNA: TGTGCAAGTCGCTTAGTTGGTTTCCACGAGCAGTACTTC.

This clonotype was counted between two and nine times. This chain uses TRBV9 with TRBJ1-1; D is possibly TRBD1 (5 bases). CDR3 length equals 15 residues. Germline V gene data show CDR1 as SGDLS and CDR2 as YYNGEE. With 4 bases removed from V and 1 base from J, the gap between germline ends came to 14 bases. CDR3 in DNA: TGTGCCAGCAGCCCACAGACAGAGTCGAACACTGAAGCTTTCTTT. Translating gives CASSPQTESNTEAFF. Supplemented by reference TRBV9 and TRBJ1-1, the full variable domain reads DSGVTQTPKHLITATGQRVTLRCSPRSGDLSVYWYQQSLDQGLQFLIQYYNGEERAKGNILERFSAQQFPDLHSELNLSSLELGDSALYFCASSPQTESNTEAFFGQGTRLTVV.

This clonotype has at least ten counts. V gene TRBV29-1 combines with J gene TRBJ1-2; D uncertain. Germline V gives CDR1 SQVTM, CDR2 ANQGSEA. The CDR3 totals 12 residues. Trimming left V 1 base short and J 3 bases short, with 6 bases between. The CDR3 coding sequence is TGCAGCGTTGAAGGGCTCTACTATGGCTACACCTTC. Translating gives CSVEGLYYGYTF.